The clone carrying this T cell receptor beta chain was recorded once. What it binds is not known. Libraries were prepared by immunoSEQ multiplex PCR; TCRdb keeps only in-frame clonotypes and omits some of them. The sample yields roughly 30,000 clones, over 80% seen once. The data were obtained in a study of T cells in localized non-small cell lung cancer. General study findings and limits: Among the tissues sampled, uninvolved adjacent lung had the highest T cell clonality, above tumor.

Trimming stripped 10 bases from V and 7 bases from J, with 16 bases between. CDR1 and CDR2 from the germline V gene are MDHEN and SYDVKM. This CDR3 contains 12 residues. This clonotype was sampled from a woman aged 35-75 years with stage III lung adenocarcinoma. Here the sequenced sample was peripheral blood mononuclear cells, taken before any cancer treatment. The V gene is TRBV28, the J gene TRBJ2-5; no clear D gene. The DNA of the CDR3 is TGTGCCACCTACTCACGGTCTGGGACCCAGTACTTC. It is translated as CATYSRSGTQYF.